This entry concerns a single T cell receptor beta chain. Sequencing used immunoSEQ multiplex PCR; TCRdb keeps in-frame clones, though not all of them. The table lists 100,000 to 150,000 clones, about 92% of them singletons. These data come from a study of control samples from healthy donors and cancer patients. The CDR3 loop spans 15 amino acids. Sequencing input: PBMCs. The genes are TRBV21-1 and TRBJ1-6. TRBV21-1 is reported as a pseudogene. This receptor was identified in a man in his forties or fifties with head and neck cancer. The CDR3 DNA sequence: TGTGCCAGCAGCGCCAGGGACCACTTGGGTTCACCCCTCCACTTT. It codes for CASSARDHLGSPLHF.